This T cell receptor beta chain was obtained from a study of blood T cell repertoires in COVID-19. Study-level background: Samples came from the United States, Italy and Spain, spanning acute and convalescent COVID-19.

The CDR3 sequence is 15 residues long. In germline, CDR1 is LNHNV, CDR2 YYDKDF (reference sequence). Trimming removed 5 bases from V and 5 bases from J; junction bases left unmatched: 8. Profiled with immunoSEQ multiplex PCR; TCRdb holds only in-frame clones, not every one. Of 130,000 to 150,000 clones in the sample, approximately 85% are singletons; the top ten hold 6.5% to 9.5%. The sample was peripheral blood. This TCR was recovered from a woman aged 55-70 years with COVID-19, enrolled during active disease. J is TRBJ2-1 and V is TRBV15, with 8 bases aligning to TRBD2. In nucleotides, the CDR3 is TGTGCCACCAGCGGCAGCGGGGGATCCCACAATGAGCAGTTCTTC. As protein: CATSGSGGSHNEQFF.